These 27 T cell receptor beta chains were all obtained from the same sample, sequenced in a study of blood T cells in healthy people across ages. Through a sample-barcoded 5' primer and a J-beta primer mix, a second PCR was run for about 6 to 11 cycles. Via MiXCR, TCRdb re-called the 5' RACE reads, giving one row per CDR3 protein. This table has hundreds of thousands of distinct CDR3 sequences, around 38% appearing once. The material sequenced was blood. Receptors were obtained from a man older than 75 in good health.

The rearrangement links TRBV20-1 to TRBJ2-1; 10 bases fit TRBD2. V was pared by 0 bases and J by 7 bases, with 3 bases of the junction left unmatched. The CDR3 loop spans 14 amino acids. Germline CDR1 is DFQATT and CDR2 is SNEGSKA (reference sequence). CDR3 coding DNA: TGCAGTGCTAGAGAAAGCGGGAGGGGGAATGAGCAGTTCTTC. Translated, it gives CSARESGRGNEQFF.

The chain recombines TRBV6-2 or TRBV6-3 with TRBJ2-4, with D maybe TRBD1 (7 bases). The J call could be wrong; TRBJ2-5 is a better fit for the DNA end. Germline CDR1 MNHEY, CDR2 SVGEGT. The CDR3 is made up of 16 amino acids. The CDR3: CASSYQGVGGQETQYF. Here the CDR3 DNA reads TGTGCCAGCAGTTACCAGGGGGTCGGGGGCCAAGAGACCCAGTACTTC.

The chain carries TRBV20-1 and TRBJ2-1; 8 nucleotides agree with TRBD2. This CDR3 contains 14 residues. V lost 3 bases to trimming and J lost 3 bases; unmatched junction nucleotides: 4. Germline loops: CDR1 DFQATT, CDR2 SNEGSKA (reference sequence). The CDR3 protein is CSASGGADYNEQFF. The CDR3 DNA sequence: TGCAGTGCTAGCGGGGGGGCCGACTACAATGAGCAGTTCTTC.

This chain uses TRBV9 with TRBJ2-7; tentatively, D is TRBD1 or TRBD2 (5 bases each). Germline CDR1 reads SGDLS; CDR2 reads YYNGEE. Trimming left V 4 bases short and J 2 bases short, with 16 bases between. This CDR3 is 15 amino acids long. CDR3 coding DNA: TGTGCCAGCAGCCCCCCGGGACCGAATACCTACGAGCAGTACTTC. Protein sequence: CASSPPGPNTYEQYF.

Concerning this clonotype: This may be a read error: a much more frequent sequence differs by one nucleotide. Here the CDR3 DNA reads TGTGCCAGCGGTTACCAGGGTGGTGGGGCCAACGTCCTGACTTTC. Protein product: CASGYQGGGANVLTF. The V gene is TRBV12-3 or TRBV12-4, the J gene TRBJ2-6, with D maybe TRBD1 (5 bases). CDR3 length: 15 residues. Deletions cut 8 bases from V and 3 bases from J, with 14 bases between.

The chain links TRBV7-3 to TRBJ2-2, with D tentatively TRBD2 (5 bases). Trimming shortened V by 5 bases and J by 0 bases, and 19 bases separated the two germline ends. Germline V gene lookup returns CDR1 SGHTA and CDR2 FQGTGA. The CDR3 has 18 amino acids. This CDR3 is CASSPREKLLANTGELFF. In nucleotides, the CDR3 is TGTGCCAGCAGCCCCCGGGAAAAGCTACTTGCGAACACCGGGGAGCTGTTTTTT.

This chain connects TRBV7-2 to TRBJ1-1; 7 nucleotides match TRBD1. The CDR3 runs 14 residues. The trim removed 6 bases at V and 4 bases at J, leaving 8 bases unmatched. The germline V gene has CDR1 SGHTA and CDR2 FQGNSA. Here the CDR3 DNA reads TGTGCCAGCAGTCGACAGGGAGGAACCACTGAAGCTTTCTTT. Translation gives CASSRQGGTTEAFF.

In this sample, this clonotype turned up a few times. J is TRBJ2-1 and V is TRBV7-9; the D is unclear. The J call is uncertain, as TRBJ2-7 better fits the DNA end. CDR1 is SEHNR, CDR2 FQNEAQ, per germline (reference sequence). The CDR3 sequence is 16 residues long. In DNA, the CDR3 is TGTGCCAGCAGCCACCCACTTCAGTGGTCCTACAATGAGCAGTACTTC. Residues: CASSHPLQWSYNEQYF.

The V gene is TRBV27, the J gene TRBJ1-1; D unclear. Germline assignment: CDR1 MNHEY and CDR2 SMNVEV (reference sequence). This CDR3 is 13 amino acids long. The V and J ends lost 3 bases and 8 bases respectively, with 13 bases between them. Written as DNA, the CDR3 is TGTGCCAGCAGTTTCAATAGATATTCCGAAGCTTTCTTT. This codes for CASSFNRYSEAFF.

As DNA, the CDR3 is TGCGCCAGCAGCGGCCAACAGGGCTACGAGCAGTACTTC. It is translated as CASSGQQGYEQYF. The gene calls are TRBV4-3 and TRBJ2-7, with a possible D match to TRBD1 (6 bases). The CDR3 is made up of 13 amino acids. CDR1 is LGHNA, CDR2 YSLEER, per germline. V was shortened by 5 bases and J by 3 bases, with 11 bases between the two germline ends.

This clonotype was seen more than once but under ten times. Written as DNA, the CDR3 is TGTGCCAGCAGCCACAACAGGGCAGATACGCAGTATTTT. Translation: CASSHNRADTQYF. This chain connects TRBV3-1 to TRBJ2-3, with a tentative D call TRBD1 (6 bases). CDR1 LGHDT and CDR2 YNNKEL come from the germline V gene (reference sequence). V lost 3 bases, J lost 4 bases, and 8 bases lay in between. The CDR3 extends over 13 amino acids.

The genes are TRBV10-3 and TRBJ2-3, with 10 nucleotides matching TRBD2. Germline loops: CDR1 ENHRY, CDR2 SYGVKD. The CDR3 has 18 residues. Trimming took 6 bases from V and 0 from J; bases not matched to a gene: 12. CDR3 in DNA: TGTGCCATCAGCGGCCGGGATAGCGGGGGGCCGAGCACAGATACGCAGTATTTT. Translation gives CAISGRDSGGPSTDTQYF.

A word on this clonotype: This may stem from a read error, because a much larger clone lies one nucleotide away. The chain recombines TRBV6-1 with TRBJ2-1; no clear D. The CDR3 totals 13 residues. CDR1 MNHNS and CDR2 SASEGT come from the germline V gene. As DNA, the CDR3 is TGTGCCAGCAGTGAATTGGGTTACAATGGGCAGTTCTTC. Translating gives CASSELGYNGQFF.

The V call is TRBV20-1, the J call TRBJ2-2; TRBD2 aligns across 11 bases. Germline V lookup: CDR1 DFQATT, CDR2 SNEGSKA (reference sequence). The CDR3 covers 16 residues. With V trimmed by 5 bases and J by 7 bases, 12 bases remained unmatched. CDR3 in DNA: TGCAGTGCTGCCCCGCCCCATAGCGGGAGGGTCGGGGAGCTGTTTTTT. Translation gives CSAAPPHSGRVGELFF.

This chain uses TRBV19 with TRBJ2-7; D unclear. CDR3 length: 13 residues. V shed 3 bases and J shed 7 bases, with 13 bases lying between them. Germline V gene data show CDR1 as LNHDA and CDR2 as SQIVND (reference sequence). CDR3 nucleotides: TGTGCCAGTAGTATCCTCGGAAGCAATGAGCAGTACTTC. Protein sequence: CASSILGSNEQYF.

In this sample, this clonotype turned up a few times. The chain carries TRBV7-9 and TRBJ1-4; no definite D call. The V and J ends lost 5 bases and 8 bases respectively, with 18 bases between them. This CDR3 spans 15 amino acids. Germline CDR1 is SEHNR and CDR2 is FQNEAQ (reference sequence). This CDR3 reads CASSPRAGFGEKLFF. The DNA of the CDR3 is TGTGCCAGCAGCCCCCGGGCCGGCTTTGGGGAAAAACTGTTTTTT.

The chain couples TRBV4-2 to TRBJ2-7; D call uncertain. Germline CDR1 is LGHNA and CDR2 is YNFKEQ. The CDR3 contains 12 residues. V lost 2 bases, J lost 0 bases, and 2 bases lay in between. The CDR3 sequence is CASSQPSYEQYF. The CDR3 DNA reads TGTGCCAGCAGCCAACCCTCCTACGAGCAGTACTTC.

This clonotype has only one observation. The gene calls are TRBV11-2 and TRBJ2-4; 9 bases agree with TRBD1. Near its end, the DNA agrees better with TRBJ2-7, so the J call may be wrong. The germline CDR1 and CDR2 sequences are SGHAT and FQNNGV. This CDR3 is 16 amino acids long. In DNA, the CDR3 is TGTGCCAGCAACCCGGCCCCGGGACAGGGCCTTAACGAGCAGTACTTC. Translated: CASNPAPGQGLNEQYF.

The genes are TRBV2 and TRBJ1-1; D uncertain. The germline V and J ends were trimmed by 5 bases and 0 bases, with 7 bases remaining between them. The CDR3 is made up of 13 amino acids. CDR1 and CDR2 (germline): SNHLY, FYNNEI. CDR3 protein: CASSNRLNTEAFF. CDR3 nucleotides: TGTGCCAGCAGTAACAGATTGAACACTGAAGCTTTCTTT. The entire variable domain, with the rest obtained from reference TRBV2 and TRBJ1-1, is as follows: EPEVTQTPSHQVTQMGQEVILRCVPISNHLYFYWYRQILGQKVEFLVSFYNNEISEKSEIFDDQFSVERPDGSNFTLKIRSTKLEDSAMYFCASSNRLNTEAFFGQGTRLTVV.

This clonotype has a count of ten or more. The rearrangement uses TRBV4-3 and TRBJ2-1, with 12 bases that match TRBD2. The J segment lost 12 bases and the V segment lost 1 base, leaving 4 bases of the junction unmatched. Germline V gives CDR1 LGHNA, CDR2 YSLEER. The CDR3 is made up of 14 amino acids. CDR3 residues: CASSQGLAGVRQFF. The CDR3, as DNA: TGCGCCAGCAGCCAAGGACTAGCGGGAGTTCGGCAGTTCTTC.

The V gene is TRBV4-2, the J gene TRBJ2-7; the match to TRBD1 covers 10 bases. CDR1 and CDR2 (germline): LGHNA, YNFKEQ. This CDR3 spans 14 amino acids. The trim removed 8 bases at V and 0 bases at J, leaving 4 bases unmatched. The chain's CDR3 is CASGRTGGSYEQYF. In DNA, the CDR3 is TGTGCCAGCGGCCGGACAGGGGGCTCCTACGAGCAGTACTTC.

In the case of this clonotype: Being one base from a much bigger clone, this may be a read error. The genes are TRBV20-1 and TRBJ2-4; 10 nucleotides agree with TRBD2. Germline V gene data show CDR1 as DFQATT and CDR2 as SNEGSKA (reference sequence). The CDR3 contains 19 residues. J gave up 0 bases and V 2 bases, and 13 bases lay outside the gene matches. CDR3 sequence: CSARPRPAGGIGAKNIQYF. The CDR3 nucleotides read TGCAGTGCTAGACCTCGACCAGCGGGGGGGATAGGAGCCAAAAACATTCAGTACTTC.

The chain couples TRBV4-3 to TRBJ2-7; D might be TRBD1 (6 bases). The J call may be in error: the DNA end matches TRBJ2-5 better. The germline V gene has CDR1 LGHNA and CDR2 YSLEER. The CDR3 is 14 amino acids. The CDR3 spells CASSPVRTEETQYF. The CDR3 coding sequence is TGCGCCAGCAGCCCCGTGAGGACAGAAGAGACCCAGTACTTC.

This CDR3 reads CASSPRDSPSSYNEQYF. In DNA, the CDR3 is TGTGCCAGCAGCCCCCGCGACTCCCCGAGCTCCTACAATGAGCAGTACTTC. The genes are TRBV11-3 and TRBJ2-1; no firm D call. Gene TRBJ2-7 matches the end of the DNA better, so the J call may be wrong. The CDR3 consists of 17 residues. Per the germline V gene, CDR1 is SGHNT and CDR2 is YENEEA.

This rearrangement joins TRBV6-2 or TRBV6-3 to TRBJ2-7; D possibly matches TRBD1 or TRBD2 (5 bases each). There are 13 residues in the CDR3. V lost 5 bases, J lost 8 bases, and 16 bases lay in between. Per germline, CDR1 MNHEY and CDR2 SVGEGT. CDR3 bases: TGTGCCAGCAGTGAAACCTCCGGGGCTCAGCAGTACTTC. Its translation is CASSETSGAQQYF.

This clonotype was counted between two and nine times. The chain recombines TRBV6-2 or TRBV6-3 with TRBJ2-1; 7 bases are shared with TRBD1. After removal of 4 bases from V and 6 bases from J, the junction contained 6 bases not matched to a gene. CDR3 length: 14 residues. Germline loops: CDR1 MNHEY, CDR2 SVGEGT. The DNA of the CDR3 is TGTGCCAGCAGTTTTGACAGGGTTGGCAATGAGCAGTTCTTC. Its protein product is CASSFDRVGNEQFF.

This clonotype turned up a few times. The chain couples TRBV12-3 or TRBV12-4 to TRBJ2-4; D is ambiguous. The DNA end is a closer match to TRBJ2-7, so the J assignment may be wrong. CDR3 length: 12 amino acids. CDR3 nucleotide sequence: TGTGCCAGCAGGAAAGGGTATTCCGAGCAGTACTTC. This translates into CASRKGYSEQYF.